This paragraph covers one T cell receptor beta chain sequence. The antigen remains unidentified. This record comes from a study of Graves' ophthalmopathy and Graves' hyperthyroidism. Overall study results and limits: The majority of expanded thyroid clonotypes above 0.001 frequency also occurred in blood. Stable hyperthyroidism and ophthalmopathy were told apart by a 13-signature model, which achieved about 88% sensitivity and more than 75% specificity.

Deletions cut 6 bases from V and 8 bases from J, with 10 bases between. Germline V gene data show CDR1 as SNHLY and CDR2 as FYNNEI. This CDR3 comprises 11 residues. The TCR beta CDR3 regions underwent amplification from RNA transcripts. Second-round multiplex PCR came after first-round RT-PCR with HTBI primers. TCRdb redid the calling of the multiplex PCR reads with MiXCR, one entry per CDR3 protein. The table records 200,000 to 300,000 distinct CDR3 sequences, 45% of them present only once. V and J are TRBV2 and TRBJ1-2; weak D call: TRBD1 (5 bases). The source material was peripheral blood. The clonotype comes from an adult man with Graves' ophthalmopathy. In nucleotides, the CDR3 is TGTGCCAGCAGCGGGTGGGGCGGCTACACCTTC. Protein product: CASSGWGGYTF.